Below, 15 T cell receptor beta chains from the same sample are listed, as sequenced in a study of shared clonotypes between healthy human individuals. Here immunoSEQ multiplex PCR was the method, and the copy in TCRdb shows in-frame clones only, minus some. The sample carries approximately 100,000 clones, 55% to 70% recorded once. Sequences were obtained from memory CD8+ T cells sorted from blood. Stated subset: CD45RO+ cells pooled with CCR7-negative TemRA cells. The receptors were sampled from a woman aged 25-40 years in good health.

CDR3 amino acids: CASSLRDKLGQYF. For the CDR3, the DNA is TGTGCCAGCAGCCTGCGGGACAAGCTTGGGCAGTACTTC. The chain carries TRBV5-6 and TRBJ2-7; either TRBD1 or TRBD2 may supply D (6 bases each). CDR3 length equals 13 residues. Germline values: CDR1 SGHDT, CDR2 YYEEEE. The ends were cut back, 4 bases at V and 9 bases at J, with 17 bases in the middle.

The CDR3 protein is CASSRKPGTSGYEQYF. In nucleotides, the CDR3 is TGCGCCAGCAGCCGGAAACCTGGGACTAGCGGGTACGAGCAGTACTTC. The rearrangement uses TRBV4-1 and TRBJ2-7; 12 bases align to TRBD2. CDR1 and CDR2 from the germline V gene are MGHRA and YSYEKL. The CDR3 is made up of 16 amino acids. The V gene end was trimmed by 4 bases and the J gene end by 4 bases; junction bases not matched to a gene: 8.

This rearrangement joins TRBV25-1 to TRBJ2-2; weak D call: TRBD2 (5 bases). This CDR3 is 12 amino acids long. V dropped 7 bases and J dropped 4 bases, with 7 bases sitting between them. The V gene's germline CDR1 is MGHDK and CDR2 SYGVNS. DNA for the CDR3: TGTGCCAGCATCAGCGGCACCGGGGAGCTGTTTTTT. Encoded protein: CASISGTGELFF.

About this clone: The junction does not match germline at one end; this may be a read error. V is TRBV6-1 and J is TRBJ2-1; 7 bases are a match to TRBD2. Per the germline V gene, CDR1 is MNHNS and CDR2 is SASEGT. This CDR3 comprises 16 residues. The CDR3 sequence is CATSDLGAGVGNEQFF. Here the CDR3 DNA reads TGTGCCACCAGTGATTTGGGCGCGGGAGTTGGGAATGAGCAGTTCTTC.

The chain couples TRBV27 to TRBJ2-1; 11 positions match TRBD2. The CDR3 sequence is 15 residues long. V shed 6 bases and J 7 bases; nucleotides not matched to a gene: 8. CDR1 and CDR2 from the germline V gene are MNHEY and SMNVEV (reference sequence). This chain's CDR3 is CASRPIAGGWNEQFF. The DNA for the CDR3 is TGTGCCAGCAGACCCATAGCGGGAGGGTGGAATGAGCAGTTCTTC.

This clone was picked up one time. The chain couples TRBV5-1 to TRBJ2-7; TRBD1 aligns across 10 bases. The CDR3 runs 15 residues. The germline gives CDR1 SGHRS, CDR2 YFSETQ. V lost 0 bases to trimming and J lost 6 bases; unmatched junction nucleotides: 6. CDR3 sequence (DNA): TGCGCCAGCAGCTTGGGGGACAGGGACAGGGGCGAGCAGTACTTC. This translates into CASSLGDRDRGEQYF.

The chain joins TRBV27 to TRBJ2-3; possibly TRBD2 for D (6 bases). This CDR3 is 16 amino acids long. Germline CDR1 reads MNHEY; CDR2 reads SMNVEV (reference sequence). V lost 3 bases, J lost 0 bases, and 13 bases lay in between. The CDR3 DNA reads TGTGCCAGCAGTTTTTCACCCGGGACTAGCACAGATACGCAGTATTTT. Translation gives CASSFSPGTSTDTQYF.

Only one count was recorded for this clone. The chain employs TRBV27 and TRBJ2-3; D perhaps matches TRBD2 (5 bases). V was trimmed by 8 bases and J by 4 bases, leaving 13 bases between them. This CDR3 contains 13 residues. CDR1 is MNHEY, CDR2 SMNVEV, per germline (reference sequence). CDR3 amino acids: CASSVAPPDTQYF. The CDR3 region has the DNA TGTGCCAGCTCCGTAGCGCCCCCAGATACGCAGTATTTT.

The chain uses TRBV10-3 and TRBJ2-7; D tentatively reads TRBD1 or TRBD2 (5 bases each). The CDR3 spans 18 residues. Germline assignment: CDR1 ENHRY and CDR2 SYGVKD. With 6 bases removed from V and 3 bases from J, the gap between germline ends came to 27 bases. The DNA for the CDR3 is TGTGCCATCAGCCGAGGGTCCCCCGCGACAGCCCAGAACTACGAGCAGTACTTC. Its translation is CAISRGSPATAQNYEQYF.

J is TRBJ1-4 and V is TRBV27, with D possibly being TRBD1 (5 bases). Trimming removed 6 bases at V and 6 bases at J, with 14 bases between. CDR1 is MNHEY, CDR2 SMNVEV, per germline (reference sequence). The CDR3 loop spans 14 amino acids. The CDR3 DNA reads as TGTGCCAGCAGGGCCGGGACCCCAGATGAAAAACTGTTTTTT. Translating gives CASRAGTPDEKLFF.

The chain is built from TRBV4-1 and TRBJ1-3; D unclear. The CDR3 extends over 17 amino acids. Trimming removed 2 bases at V and 0 bases at J, with 14 bases between. Germline assignment: CDR1 MGHRA and CDR2 YSYEKL. Written as DNA, the CDR3 is TGCGCCAGCAGCCAAAACAATCTGCGTAACTCTGGAAACACCATATATTTT. It yields the protein CASSQNNLRNSGNTIYF.

The chain employs TRBV11-1 and TRBJ2-2; no reliable D call. V was shortened by 1 base and J by 3 bases, with 9 bases between the two germline ends. Per germline, CDR1 SGHAT and CDR2 FQDESV (reference sequence). The CDR3 runs to 15 residues. The CDR3 loop reads CASSLGARHTGELFF. The CDR3 coding sequence is TGTGCCAGCAGCTTAGGCGCCAGGCACACCGGGGAGCTGTTTTTT.

The chain uses TRBV29-1 and TRBJ2-1; possible D gene TRBD1, 5 bases. Germline lookup yields CDR1 SQVTM and CDR2 ANQGSEA. The V and J ends lost 3 bases and 6 bases respectively, with 15 bases between them. CDR3 length equals 14 residues. The CDR3 spells CSVDRQGPLNEQFF. The CDR3 coding sequence is TGCAGCGTTGATAGGCAGGGTCCCCTCAATGAGCAGTTCTTC.

The V call is TRBV10-3, the J call TRBJ1-5, with D maybe TRBD1 (5 bases). CDR3 length: 14 residues. Germline CDR1 is ENHRY and CDR2 is SYGVKD. V shed 3 bases and J shed 3 bases, with 9 bases lying between them. The CDR3 reads CAISDREYNQPQHF. The CDR3, as DNA: TGTGCCATCAGTGACAGGGAGTACAATCAGCCCCAGCATTTT.

This clone was detected only once. The genes are TRBV7-9 and TRBJ1-5; D gene ambiguous. This CDR3 spans 15 amino acids. The V and J ends lost 7 bases and 0 bases respectively, with 13 bases between them. CDR1 and CDR2 (germline): SEHNR, FQNEAQ (reference sequence). The CDR3 loop is CASTFYDNSNQPQHF. For the CDR3, the DNA is TGTGCCAGCACCTTTTATGACAATAGCAATCAGCCCCAGCATTTT.